This is a list of T cell receptor beta chains from one sample in a study of T cell responses to AZD1222 COVID-19 vaccine. TCRdb's table, derived via immunoSEQ multiplex PCR, lists solely in-frame clones and lacks some. This sample has roughly 140,000 clones, with 85% to 90% found just once. The sample in question was peripheral blood, obtained on day 0 of AZD1222 vaccination. These receptor sequences come from an adult in good health. Both conserved end residues are part of each CDR3. The D gene is left open where the match is weak. Size tells how often a clone was seen (once, few, many) or the class of an expanded clone, and some rows leave it out.

j_call: TRBJ1-4; d_call: .; v_call: TRBV18; clone_size: .; cdr3_nt: TGTGCCAGCTCACCAATTTTTCAGGGTGGTGAAAAACTGTTTTTT; cdr3_aa: CASSPIFQGGEKLFF
j_call: TRBJ2-7; d_call: .; v_call: TRBV27; clone_size: .; cdr3_nt: TGTGCCAGCAGTTTAATAGGGACGGCGAGCTCCTACGAGCAGTACTTC; cdr3_aa: CASSLIGTASSYEQYF
j_call: TRBJ1-2; d_call: .; v_call: TRBV19; clone_size: .; cdr3_nt: TGTGCCAGTAGGGGCAAGAGGGCTCAAGATCCGACCGCCTATGGCTACACCTTC; cdr3_aa: CASRGKRAQDPTAYGYTF
j_call: TRBJ1-2; d_call: .; v_call: TRBV3-1/TRBV3-2; clone_size: .; cdr3_nt: TGTGCCAGCAGCCCCAGGGGCAGGACTAACTATGGCTACACCTTC; cdr3_aa: CASSPRGRTNYGYTF
j_call: TRBJ2-3; d_call: .; v_call: TRBV12-3/TRBV12-4; clone_size: .; cdr3_nt: TGTGCCAGCAGTTTTCGTGATACGCAGTATTTT; cdr3_aa: CASSFRDTQYF
j_call: TRBJ2-2; d_call: .; v_call: TRBV18; clone_size: .; cdr3_nt: TGTGCCAGCTCACTTTCGAGCCTCGGGGAGCTGTTTTTT; cdr3_aa: CASSLSSLGELFF
j_call: TRBJ1-4; d_call: .; v_call: TRBV30; clone_size: .; cdr3_nt: TGTGCCTGGAGTAAAGGGCTTGCGGAAAAACTGTTTTTT; cdr3_aa: CAWSKGLAEKLFF
j_call: TRBJ1-1; d_call: .; v_call: TRBV21-1; clone_size: .; cdr3_nt: TGTGCCAGCAGCAAAGACGGGACAGGGGCCCTAGGGACTGAAGCTTTCTTT; cdr3_aa: CASSKDGTGALGTEAFF
j_call: TRBJ2-7; d_call: TRBD1; v_call: TRBV20-1; clone_size: .; cdr3_nt: TGCAGTGCTGGGGACAGGGACGAGCAGTACTTC; cdr3_aa: CSAGDRDEQYF
j_call: TRBJ2-7; d_call: TRBD2; v_call: TRBV6-1; clone_size: .; cdr3_nt: TGTGCCAGCAGTGATTTGGCGGGGGGAACCTACGAGCAGTACTTC; cdr3_aa: CASSDLAGGTYEQYF
j_call: TRBJ2-7; d_call: TRBD2; v_call: TRBV30; clone_size: .; cdr3_nt: TGTGCCGGGATACGCCTAGCGGGAGGCCACGAGCAGTACTTC; cdr3_aa: CAGIRLAGGHEQYF
j_call: TRBJ2-1; d_call: TRBD2; v_call: TRBV7-3; clone_size: .; cdr3_nt: TGTGCCAGCAGCCTTAGCGGGACCGCCGATGAGCAGTTCTTC; cdr3_aa: CASSLSGTADEQFF
j_call: TRBJ1-1; d_call: .; v_call: TRBV10-3; clone_size: .; cdr3_nt: TGTGCCATCAGTGAGGGACCGAACACTGAAGCTTTCTTT; cdr3_aa: CAISEGPNTEAFF
j_call: TRBJ2-5; d_call: .; v_call: TRBV7-9; clone_size: .; cdr3_nt: TGTGCCAGCAAGGCAGGGTCAGCCGAGACCCAGTACTTC; cdr3_aa: CASKAGSAETQYF
j_call: TRBJ2-7; d_call: .; v_call: TRBV12-3/TRBV12-4; clone_size: .; cdr3_nt: TGTGCCAGCAAGGGGGGGTTCTACGAGCAGTACTTC; cdr3_aa: CASKGGFYEQYF
j_call: TRBJ1-2; d_call: .; v_call: TRBV19; clone_size: .; cdr3_nt: TGTGCCAGTAGTATAAATCAGGACAGAAATAACTATGGCTACACCTTC; cdr3_aa: CASSINQDRNNYGYTF
j_call: TRBJ2-7; d_call: TRBD2; v_call: TRBV28; clone_size: .; cdr3_nt: TGTGCCAGCAGTTTAAGGCCCCTCTTAGCGGGAGAAATCTACGAGCAGTACTTC; cdr3_aa: CASSLRPLLAGEIYEQYF
j_call: TRBJ1-5; d_call: TRBD1; v_call: TRBV5-1; clone_size: .; cdr3_nt: TGCGCCAGCAGCTTACAGGGGGCCGGGCAGCCCCAGCATTTT; cdr3_aa: CASSLQGAGQPQHF
j_call: TRBJ2-7; d_call: .; v_call: TRBV19; clone_size: few; cdr3_nt: TGTGCCAGTAGTATCAGTGACAGCTTCTACGAGCAGTACTTC; cdr3_aa: CASSISDSFYEQYF
j_call: TRBJ2-7; d_call: TRBD2; v_call: TRBV3-1/TRBV3-2; clone_size: .; cdr3_nt: TGTGCCAGCAGCCAAGAAGGCGGGAGGACCTACGAGCAGTACTTC; cdr3_aa: CASSQEGGRTYEQYF
j_call: TRBJ2-7; d_call: TRBD1; v_call: TRBV3-1/TRBV3-2; clone_size: .; cdr3_nt: TGTGCCAGCAGTCCTGGCGGGACAGGGGACTACGAGCAGTACTTC; cdr3_aa: CASSPGGTGDYEQYF
j_call: TRBJ2-2; d_call: .; v_call: TRBV11-3; clone_size: .; cdr3_nt: TGTGCCAGCAGCTTTAGCAGGGGTGGAACCGGGGAGCTGTTTTTT; cdr3_aa: CASSFSRGGTGELFF
j_call: TRBJ1-1; d_call: TRBD1; v_call: TRBV10-3; clone_size: .; cdr3_nt: TGTGCCATCAGCCCACAGGGGGTCACTGAAGCTTTCTTT; cdr3_aa: CAISPQGVTEAFF
j_call: TRBJ1-5; d_call: .; v_call: TRBV18; clone_size: .; cdr3_nt: TGTGCCAGCTCACCACAGGCTGCCAATACGTTCAATCAGCCCCAGCATTTT; cdr3_aa: CASSPQAANTFNQPQHF
j_call: TRBJ1-1; d_call: .; v_call: TRBV30; clone_size: .; cdr3_nt: TGTGCCTGGGGACAGCCGAACACTGAAGCTTTCTTT; cdr3_aa: CAWGQPNTEAFF
j_call: TRBJ1-4; d_call: TRBD1; v_call: TRBV7-2; clone_size: .; cdr3_nt: TGTGCCAGCAGCTACAGAGCGCTGGGACAGGCCAGGTCTAATGAAAAACTGTTTTTT; cdr3_aa: CASSYRALGQARSNEKLFF
j_call: TRBJ1-5; d_call: .; v_call: TRBV28; clone_size: .; cdr3_nt: TGTGCCAGCAGTAAAACAGGCTTGGAGCCCCAGCATTTT; cdr3_aa: CASSKTGLEPQHF
j_call: TRBJ1-2; d_call: .; v_call: TRBV27; clone_size: .; cdr3_nt: TGTGCCAGCAGTAATCGTGGGGATGGCTACACCTTC; cdr3_aa: CASSNRGDGYTF
j_call: TRBJ1-1; d_call: .; v_call: TRBV30; clone_size: .; cdr3_nt: TGTGCTGGGATAGGAGACACTGAAGCTTTCTTT; cdr3_aa: CAGIGDTEAFF
j_call: TRBJ2-7; d_call: TRBD1; v_call: TRBV19; clone_size: .; cdr3_nt: TGTGCCAGTAGTATTCGGACAGGGACCACCTACGAGCAGTACTTC; cdr3_aa: CASSIRTGTTYEQYF
j_call: TRBJ2-5; d_call: .; v_call: TRBV10-2; clone_size: .; cdr3_nt: TGCGCCAGCAGGAGGGGAGGGGGTAGCCAAGAGACCCAGTACTTC; cdr3_aa: CASRRGGGSQETQYF
j_call: TRBJ2-2; d_call: .; v_call: TRBV28; clone_size: .; cdr3_nt: TGTGCCAGCAGTTTGGGGCGGGAGAACACCGGGGAGCTGTTTTTT; cdr3_aa: CASSLGRENTGELFF
j_call: TRBJ1-1; d_call: .; v_call: TRBV12-3/TRBV12-4; clone_size: .; cdr3_nt: TGTGCCAGCGTTTACCGGTCGAACACTGAAGCTTTCTTT; cdr3_aa: CASVYRSNTEAFF
j_call: TRBJ2-1; d_call: .; v_call: TRBV3-1/TRBV3-2; clone_size: .; cdr3_nt: TGTGCCAGCAGTCGGGCCTACAATGAGCAGTTCTTC; cdr3_aa: CASSRAYNEQFF
j_call: TRBJ1-5; d_call: TRBD1; v_call: TRBV19; clone_size: .; cdr3_nt: TGTGCCAGTGGCCCTGGGACAGCGTATAGCAATCAGCCCCAGCATTTT; cdr3_aa: CASGPGTAYSNQPQHF
j_call: TRBJ2-6; d_call: .; v_call: TRBV28; clone_size: .; cdr3_nt: TGTGACCTCCTGGGACTCTCTAATGTTGGGGCCAACGTCCTGACTTTC; cdr3_aa: CDLLGLSNVGANVLTF
j_call: TRBJ2-1; d_call: TRBD2; v_call: TRBV7-3; clone_size: .; cdr3_nt: TGTGCCAGCAGCTTAAGCCCTAGCGGGAGCAATGAGCAGTTCTTC; cdr3_aa: CASSLSPSGSNEQFF
j_call: TRBJ2-6; d_call: .; v_call: TRBV6-5; clone_size: .; cdr3_nt: TGTGCCAGCAGTTACTCGTGGGGGACTGGGGCCAACGTCCTGACTTTC; cdr3_aa: CASSYSWGTGANVLTF
j_call: TRBJ1-4; d_call: .; v_call: TRBV30; clone_size: .; cdr3_nt: TGTGCCTGGAGTGTTTTAGGGGTCGAAAAACTGTTTTTT; cdr3_aa: CAWSVLGVEKLFF
j_call: TRBJ2-1; d_call: .; v_call: TRBV7-3; clone_size: once; cdr3_nt: TGTGCCAGCAGCTTAGACCGACTAGATAATGAGCAGTTCTTC; cdr3_aa: CASSLDRLDNEQFF
j_call: TRBJ1-5; d_call: TRBD1; v_call: TRBV28; clone_size: .; cdr3_nt: TGTGCCAGCAGTCCGCAGGGACAGGGTGTAAATCAGCCCCAGCATTTT; cdr3_aa: CASSPQGQGVNQPQHF
j_call: TRBJ1-5; d_call: .; v_call: TRBV20-1; clone_size: .; cdr3_nt: TGCAGTGCTAGTGGGGGTAGTCTTTTTCAGCCCCAGCATTTT; cdr3_aa: CSASGGSLFQPQHF
j_call: TRBJ1-5; d_call: TRBD1; v_call: TRBV11-2; clone_size: .; cdr3_nt: TGTGCCAGCAGCCCCTCCAGGGGGGACATACGCGATCAGCCCCAGCATTTT; cdr3_aa: CASSPSRGDIRDQPQHF
j_call: TRBJ2-1; d_call: .; v_call: TRBV29-1; clone_size: once; cdr3_nt: TGCAGCGTGGAGTCGGGCTCCTTCTTC; cdr3_aa: CSVESGSFF
j_call: TRBJ2-3; d_call: .; v_call: TRBV5-1; clone_size: .; cdr3_nt: TGCGCCAGCAGCACAGGACGACGGGCTAGCACAGATACGCAGTATTTT; cdr3_aa: CASSTGRRASTDTQYF